Shown below are 20 T cell receptor beta chains from a single sample sequenced in a study of T cells in Graves' hyperthyroidism and ophthalmopathy (dated by TCRdb to 2018 to 2020). The library came from multiplex PCR. Sequencing used an Illumina HiSeq 2000. TCR beta CDR3 regions were amplified from RNA transcripts. For the first round of RT-PCR on the TCR CDR3, the HTBI primer set was used together with the Qiagen OneStep RT-PCR kit. The public reads were reprocessed in TCRdb via fastp at Q25 and MiXCR, keeping in-frame beta chains. A single entry per CDR3 protein holds the most common genes and DNA from its merged rows. This sample is represented by a few hundred thousand distinct CDR3 sequences; approximately 15% of them were singletons. Clones ranked in the top ten supply 11% to 15% of the sample. Specimen: blood. All receptors come from a woman between 40 and 55 years old with Graves' hyperthyroidism.

This clonotype appeared many times. The genes are TRBV28 and TRBJ1-1; TRBD1 matches at 9 bases. Germline V lookup: CDR1 MDHEN, CDR2 SYDVKM. This CDR3 region has 16 residues. Unmatched junction bases numbered 10, after V lost 3 bases and J lost 5 bases. CDR3 residues: CASSFGTGFVGTEAFF. For the CDR3, the DNA is TGTGCCAGCAGTTTCGGGACAGGGTTTGTAGGAACTGAAGCTTTCTTT.

The table lists this clonotype with a few counts. The chain couples TRBV29-1 to TRBJ1-6; 10 bases align to TRBD1. CDR3 length equals 13 residues. V lost 5 bases to trimming and J lost 7 bases; unmatched junction nucleotides: 2. The germline gives CDR1 SQVTM, CDR2 ANQGSEA. CDR3 residues: CSVRTGGNSPLHF. The DNA of the CDR3 is TGCAGCGTTAGGACAGGGGGGAATTCACCCCTCCACTTT.

This clonotype was seen ten or more times. The rearrangement uses TRBV20-1 and TRBJ2-7; D not resolved. Trimming pared 3 bases from V and 9 bases from J, leaving 15 bases between. There are 12 residues in the CDR3. The germline V gene has CDR1 DFQATT and CDR2 SNEGSKA (reference sequence). CDR3 in amino acids: CSASPDRLVQYF. DNA for the CDR3: TGCAGTGCTAGTCCGGACCGCTTAGTGCAGTACTTC.

The chain couples TRBV2 to TRBJ2-5; 8 bases map to TRBD1. V lost 7 bases to trimming and J lost 2 bases; unmatched junction nucleotides: 3. The CDR3 is made up of 13 amino acids. Germline V CDR1 and CDR2: SNHLY, FYNNEI. CDR3 protein: CASTWTGQETQYF. CDR3 nucleotides: TGTGCCAGCACATGGACAGGGCAAGAGACCCAGTACTTC. The variable domain in full, with the rest retrieved from reference TRBV2 and TRBJ2-5, is EPEVTQTPSHQVTQMGQEVILRCVPISNHLYFYWYRQILGQKVEFLVSFYNNEISEKSEIFDDQFSVERPDGSNFTLKIRSTKLEDSAMYFCASTWTGQETQYFGPGTRLLVL.

The chain carries TRBV28 and TRBJ2-1, with TRBD2 identical over 15 bases. CDR3 length: 16 residues. Germline V lookup: CDR1 MDHEN, CDR2 SYDVKM. The V segment lost 4 bases and the J segment 10 bases; nucleotides outside the gene matches: 8. The CDR3 coding sequence is TGTGCCAGCAGTTCAGGACTAGCGGGGGGGGGGGGGGAGCAGTTCTTC. Translation: CASSSGLAGGGGEQFF.

For this clonotype: This may be a read error, as it is one base from a much larger clone. Because it lacks the conserved phenylalanine or tryptophan at the end, this CDR3 is likely a read error. The chain recombines TRBV20-1 with TRBJ2-7; TRBD1 matches at 11 bases. The CDR3 is made up of 14 amino acids. Germline V gene sequence: CDR1 DFQATT, CDR2 SNEGSKA (reference sequence). The ends lost 6 bases at V and 2 bases at J; junction bases unmatched: 6. Here the CDR3 DNA reads TGCAGTGCCCCCCGGGACAGGGGGACCTACGAGCAGTACTTA. It codes for CSAPRDRGTYEQYL.

This clonotype has a count of ten or more. The chain couples TRBV3-1 to TRBJ2-2; maybe TRBD2 (6 bases). Germline loops: CDR1 LGHDT, CDR2 YNNKEL (reference sequence). The CDR3 totals 16 residues. V lost 5 bases and J lost 0, with 13 bases in between. CDR3 loop: CASSGGTLTNTGELFF. CDR3 bases: TGTGCCAGCAGCGGAGGGACTCTTACGAACACCGGGGAGCTGTTTTTT.

This clonotype was observed a handful of times. V gene TRBV20-1 combines with J gene TRBJ2-5; 7 nucleotides align to TRBD2. With V trimmed by 0 bases and J by 2 bases, 9 bases remained unmatched. The V gene's germline CDR1 is DFQATT and CDR2 SNEGSKA (reference sequence). The CDR3 has 16 residues. CDR3 sequence reads: CSARDPRGLRQETQYF. CDR3 nucleotides: TGCAGTGCTAGAGATCCTAGGGGACTACGACAAGAGACCCAGTACTTC.

This rearrangement joins TRBV27 to TRBJ1-1; D might be TRBD1 (6 bases). V lost 2 bases, J lost 1 base, and 11 bases lay in between. Germline CDR1 and CDR2: MNHEY and SMNVEV (reference sequence). The CDR3 length is 15 residues. In DNA form, the CDR3 reads TGTGCCAGCAGTTTACAGGGGTGGAAGAACACTGAAGCTTTCTTT. Its translation: CASSLQGWKNTEAFF.

The table lists this clonotype with many counts. J is TRBJ1-2 and V is TRBV3-1; the D gene is possibly TRBD1 (5 bases). CDR1 is LGHDT and CDR2 is YNNKEL in the germline V gene (reference sequence). Deletions cut 1 base from V and 6 bases from J, with 12 bases between. The CDR3 runs to 14 residues. Here the CDR3 reads CASSQATAVDGYTF. The CDR3 DNA follows: TGTGCCAGCAGCCAAGCGACAGCGGTCGATGGCTACACCTTC. The full variable domain, with the rest looked up from reference TRBV3-1 and TRBJ1-2, is DTAVSQTPKYLVTQMGNDKSIKCEQNLGHDTMYWYKQDSKKFLKIMFSYNNKELIINETVPNRFSPKSPDKAHLNLHINSLELGDSAVYFCASSQATAVDGYTFGSGTRLTVV.

The sample holds a few counts of this clonotype. This chain joins TRBV7-9 and TRBJ2-2; unclear D gene. Trimming stripped 4 bases from V and 2 bases from J, with 11 bases between. The CDR3 loop spans 15 amino acids. In germline, CDR1 is SEHNR, CDR2 FQNEAQ (reference sequence). The CDR3 protein is CASSSGKLNTGELFF. CDR3 nucleotide sequence: TGTGCCAGCAGCTCCGGCAAACTCAACACCGGGGAGCTGTTTTTT.

This clonotype appeared a few times. This chain joins TRBV5-6 and TRBJ1-5, with 10 positions matching TRBD1. The CDR3 is 16 amino acids. Trimming cost V 0 bases and J 4 bases; bases outside gene matches: 4. Germline-derived CDR1 and CDR2 are SGHDT and YYEEEE. CDR3 in amino acids: CASSLGQGAGNQPQHF. Here the CDR3 DNA reads TGTGCCAGCAGCTTGGGACAGGGGGCTGGGAATCAGCCCCAGCATTTT.

This clonotype was counted a few times. The chain links TRBV19 to TRBJ2-5; no reliable D call. Trimming pared 5 bases from V and 5 bases from J, leaving 12 bases between. This CDR3 is 13 amino acids long. Germline CDR1 is LNHDA and CDR2 is SQIVND (reference sequence). The CDR3: CASSPTDAETQYF. The CDR3 DNA sequence: TGTGCCAGTAGTCCGACCGACGCGGAGACCCAGTACTTC.

This clonotype was observed many times. The chain employs TRBV28 and TRBJ2-7, with 14 bases lining up with TRBD2. CDR3 length: 19 amino acids. The ends lost 4 bases at V and 6 bases at J; junction bases unmatched: 17. Looked up from germline, CDR1 is MDHEN and CDR2 is SYDVKM. The CDR3 is CASSSLGQGTSGRWGEQYF. CDR3 coding DNA: TGTGCCAGCAGTTCCCTGGGACAGGGGACTAGCGGGAGATGGGGCGAGCAGTACTTC.

The V and J genes are TRBV20-1 and TRBJ2-1; TRBD2 aligns across 8 bases. The CDR3 spans 14 residues. Trimming cost V 0 bases and J 8 bases; bases outside gene matches: 6. Germline V gene lookup returns CDR1 DFQATT and CDR2 SNEGSKA (reference sequence). CDR3 coding DNA: TGCAGTGCTAGAGAAGCGGGAGAAACGGATGAGCAGTTCTTC. It codes for CSAREAGETDEQFF.

This rearrangement joins TRBV24-1 to TRBJ2-3, with 13 bases matching TRBD2. V shed 9 bases, J shed 4 bases, and the junction held 6 bases outside the gene matches. Germline CDR1 KGHDR, CDR2 SFDVKD. The CDR3 contains 15 residues. Here the CDR3 reads CATGTSGRAPDTQYF. CDR3 DNA sequence: TGTGCCACCGGTACTAGCGGGAGGGCCCCAGATACGCAGTATTTT.

In this sample, this clonotype turned up a few times. The V gene is TRBV10-3, the J gene TRBJ2-7, with 8 bases aligning to TRBD2. This CDR3 is built from 14 residues. Germline CDR1 ENHRY, CDR2 SYGVKD. The V and J ends lost 8 bases and 0 bases, in that order; junction bases with no gene match: 6. CDR3: CAIQLTSGSYEQYF. CDR3 sequence (DNA): TGTGCCATCCAACTAACTAGCGGCTCCTACGAGCAGTACTTC.

There are a few counts of this clonotype. The gene calls are TRBV3-1 and TRBJ1-2; D unclear. V was shortened by 4 bases and J by 0 bases, with 12 bases between the two germline ends. The CDR3 contains 15 residues. Germline lookup yields CDR1 LGHDT and CDR2 YNNKEL (reference sequence). The chain's CDR3 is CASSPSAASNYGYTF. As DNA, the CDR3 is TGTGCCAGCAGCCCATCAGCAGCCTCTAACTATGGCTACACCTTC.

The chain joins TRBV11-2 to TRBJ2-3, with D uncertain. This CDR3 has 14 amino acids. CDR1 SGHAT and CDR2 FQNNGV come from the germline V gene. Trimming stripped 11 bases from V and 6 bases from J, with 21 bases between. CDR3 loop: CAGGSGPLLDTQYF. In DNA form, the CDR3 reads TGTGCCGGCGGCTCCGGGCCACTCCTGGATACGCAGTATTTT.

This clonotype was detected many times. The CDR3 here is CASGLAGGVAGELFF. Here the CDR3 DNA reads TGTGCCAGCGGACTAGCGGGAGGCGTAGCCGGGGAGCTGTTTTTT. The chain combines TRBV27 with TRBJ2-2; the match to TRBD2 covers 14 bases. The V segment lost 8 bases and the J segment 6 bases; nucleotides outside the gene matches: 5. Germline-derived CDR1 and CDR2 are MNHEY and SMNVEV (reference sequence). This CDR3 spans 15 amino acids.